Sequencing of this T cell receptor beta chain was carried out in a study of post-analysis software for immune sequencing data. Turning to the study itself: Patients had relapsing-remitting, secondary progressive or progressive-relapsing multiple sclerosis; some lacked subtype. General study findings and limits: F measure grouped same-batch samples tightly together. TRBV segments more frequent in patients than in controls numbered five and included TRBV5-6, TRBV5-1 and TRBV20-1.

Prepared TCR beta cDNA libraries contained unique molecular identifiers. T cells, about 0.95 to 11 million of them, yielded 500,000 or so cDNA molecules. A single record per CDR3 protein comes from TCRdb applying MiXCR to the PCR reads. The sample lists 170,000 or so distinct CDR3 sequences, about 32% occurring once. To note about this clonotype: Its antigen is currently unknown. The junction differs from germline at one of its ends, possibly a read error.

CDR1 and CDR2 (germline): SEHNR, FQNEAQ (reference sequence). The CDR3 runs to 14 residues. The genes are TRBV7-9 and TRBJ2-5, with TRBD1 as a possible D gene (5 bases). What was sequenced was blood. This receptor was identified in a girl aged 10-17 years with multiple sclerosis. Here the CDR3 DNA reads TGTGCCAGCAGCTCTCGGACAATCCAAGAGATCCAGTACTTC. Protein product: CASSSRTIQEIQYF.